This T cell receptor (beta chain) originates from a study of radiotherapy plus CTLA-4 blockade in lung cancer (dated 2018 in TCRdb). Broadly, across the study: Objective responses occurred in 18% of enrolled patients, and about 30% achieved disease control.

On the study overall, not on this receptor specifically: The strongest predictors of response, as reported, were early dynamic changes in blood T cell clones along with a rise in serum interferon-beta after radiation. After treatment with radiotherapy and ipilimumab, TCR clones that originated in tumors expanded in peripheral blood.

The study evaluated CTLA-4 blockade (ipilimumab) given together with focal radiation therapy in patients who had chemo-refractory metastatic non-small-cell lung cancer. Points on this clone: What antigen it recognizes has not been identified. No per-base quality is available; no much larger clone lies one base away.

Receptor libraries were prepared by the immunoSEQ multiplex PCR assay. Held by TCRdb, this immuneACCESS table contains in-frame sequences only and omits some clones. Under half of the omission traces to an unresolved V gene where checked; the cause of the rest is unknown. For this sample there are roughly 30,000 clones; 70% to 85% appear just once. Around 7.5% of the sample belongs to the ten largest clones. The CDR3, cysteine through phenylalanine, is 15 amino acids long. The only DNA kept is the CDR3, 45 bases in frame from the first base. The germline V gene (reference sequence) gives CDR1 as SSHAT and CDR2 as FNYEAQ. Unmatched junction bases come to 9, with V trimmed by 5 bases and J by 8 bases.

The specimen was peripheral blood, collected from a patient treated with radiotherapy plus ipilimumab. The sequence was collected from a human donor with non-small cell lung cancer who had stable disease on radiotherapy plus ipilimumab. The sequence joins TRBV7-7 to TRBJ1-4, with 9 central nucleotides matching TRBD1. The DNA reads TGTGCCAGCAGCCCCTCTACAGGGGGCTTGGAAAAACTGTTTTTT. Translated, it gives CASSPSTGGLEKLFF.